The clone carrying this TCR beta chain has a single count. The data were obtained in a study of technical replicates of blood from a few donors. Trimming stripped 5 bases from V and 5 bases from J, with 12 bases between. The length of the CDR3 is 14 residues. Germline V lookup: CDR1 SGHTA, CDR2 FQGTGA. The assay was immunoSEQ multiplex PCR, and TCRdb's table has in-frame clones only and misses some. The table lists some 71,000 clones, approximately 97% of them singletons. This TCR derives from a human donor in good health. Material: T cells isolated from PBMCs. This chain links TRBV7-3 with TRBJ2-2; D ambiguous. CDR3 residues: CASSVHAGTGELFF. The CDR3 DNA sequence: TGTGCCAGCAGCGTCCATGCCGGTACCGGGGAGCTGTTTTTT.